This TCR beta chain was identified in a study of T cell changes during pregnancy in multiple sclerosis. Libraries were prepared by immunoSEQ multiplex PCR; TCRdb keeps only in-frame clonotypes and omits some of them. This table holds 40,000 to 45,000 clones, 85% to 95% found once. CDR1 and CDR2 from the germline V gene are SGHVS and FNYEAQ. The ends were cut back, 2 bases at V and 4 bases at J, with 14 bases in the middle. This CDR3 region has 16 residues. This receptor was obtained from a female donor with multiple sclerosis, enrolled in a pregnancy study. This sample comprised CD8+ T cells from peripheral blood mononuclear cells, obtained in the third trimester of pregnancy. The chain carries TRBV7-6 and TRBJ2-2, with D possibly being TRBD2 (6 bases). CDR3 residues: CASSLPGAGGTGELFF. CDR3 in DNA: TGTGCCAGCAGCTTACCGGGCGCCGGGGGCACCGGGGAGCTGTTTTTT. The entire variable domain, with the rest obtained from reference TRBV7-6 and TRBJ2-2, is as follows: GAGVSQSPRYKVTKRGQDVALRCDPISGHVSLYWYRQALGQGPEFLTYFNYEAQQDKSGLPNDRFSAERPEGSISTLTIQRTEQRDSAMYRCASSLPGAGGTGELFFGEGSRLTVL.